These T cell receptor beta chains were read from a single sample in a study of control samples from healthy donors and cancer patients. Profiling relied on immunoSEQ multiplex PCR, and the TCRdb table lists in-frame clones only, not all of them. Among fewer than 200,000 clones listed, 85% to 90% were seen once. The sample comprised blood. These receptor sequences come from a woman in her fifties or sixties in good health. Both conserved end residues are part of each CDR3. The order of the fields is V gene, J gene, clone size, D gene, CDR3 protein, CDR3 DNA. A D gene is named only where the DNA matches it firmly. The listing skips clone size in some rows; elsewhere it reads once, few, many or a size class.

TRBV3-1/TRBV3-2	TRBJ2-6	.	.	CASSQDPAGLSGANVLTF	TGTGCCAGCAGCCAAGACCCCGCCGGACTCTCTGGAGCCAACGTCCTGACTTTC
TRBV2	TRBJ2-5	.	TRBD2	CASRGLETPSGTQYF	TGTGCCAGCAGGGGACTAGAGACTCCAAGTGGGACCCAGTACTTC
TRBV30	TRBJ2-1	once	.	CAWSVRYEQFF	TGTGCCTGGAGTGTACGGTATGAGCAGTTCTTC
TRBV7-6	TRBJ1-5	.	.	CASSLAAAAQPQHF	TGTGCCAGCAGCTTAGCCGCTGCGGCCCAGCCCCAGCATTTT
TRBV15	TRBJ2-1	.	.	CATSRGGAQGGTEQFF	TGTGCCACCAGCAGAGGGGGCGCCCAAGGTGGAACTGAGCAGTTCTTC
TRBV5-6	TRBJ1-1	.	.	CASSSPQGRTEAFF	TGTGCCAGCAGCTCTCCACAGGGAAGGACTGAAGCTTTCTTT
TRBV7-2	TRBJ1-2	few	.	CASSLGGQRSYGYTF	TGTGCCAGCAGCTTAGGAGGACAGAGAAGCTATGGCTACACCTTC
TRBV30	TRBJ2-5	.	.	CAWSVLGEETQYF	TGTGCCTGGAGTGTACTGGGGGAAGAGACCCAGTACTTC
TRBV6-2/TRBV6-3	TRBJ2-7	.	.	CASSVGHGYEQYF	TGTGCCAGCAGCGTAGGACACGGCTACGAGCAGTACTTC
TRBV7-9	TRBJ1-5	.	.	CASSAVCWVRGNRPQHF	TGTGCCAGCAGCGCCGTTTGCTGGGTGAGGGGAAATCGGCCCCAGCATTTT
TRBV21-1	TRBJ2-7	.	.	CASSQGEDVGFDEQYF	TGTGCCAGCAGCCAGGGGGAGGACGTCGGTTTTGATGAGCAGTACTTC
TRBV5-4	TRBJ2-7	few	TRBD1	CASSLSGTGVYEQYF	TGTGCCAGCAGCCTTTCTGGGACAGGGGTCTACGAGCAGTACTTC
TRBV5-6	TRBJ1-3	.	TRBD1	CASSLLGGAEGNTIYF	TGTGCCAGCAGCTTGTTAGGGGGCGCAGAAGGAAACACCATATATTTT
TRBV10-2	TRBJ2-3	.	.	CASSEGPGGRTDTQYF	TGCGCCAGCAGTGAGGGGCCCGGGGGGCGAACAGATACGCAGTATTTT
TRBV2	TRBJ1-5	.	.	CASTGVKRQIQHF	TGTGCCAGCACAGGGGTTAAACGACAGATTCAGCATTTT
TRBV7-2	TRBJ2-2	.	.	CASSRLGGELSGELFF	TGTGCCAGCAGCCGTCTAGGGGGAGAGCTTTCCGGGGAGCTGTTTTTT